The entry below describes one T cell receptor beta chain. Germline-derived CDR1 and CDR2 are SGHRS and YFSETQ. The CDR3 has 19 amino acids. The data are from a study of monozygotic twins with inflammatory bowel disease. After re-calling the 5' RACE reads, TCRdb lists one entry per CDR3 protein, DNA absent. Its clone listing holds fewer than 150,000 distinct CDR3 sequences. This sequence originates from a human donor with ulcerative colitis or Crohn's disease, or a healthy co-twin of an affected twin (not recorded which). The chain has TRBV5-1 and TRBJ1-3. The sequenced material came from blood. CDR3 in amino acids: CASSLGASLTINSGNTIYF.